These 7 T cell receptor beta chains share one sample of origin, sequenced in a study of early T cells in non-severe SARS-CoV-2 infection. MiXCR, run by TCRdb on the 5' RACE reads, gives a single entry per CDR3 protein. The top ten hold approximately 8.4% of the sample, which has about 23,000 distinct CDR3 sequences, around 4.2% seen once. The sample taken for sequencing was whole blood. The receptors were sampled from an adult who was a healthcare worker with PCR-confirmed SARS-CoV-2 infection or an uninfected control (not recorded which).

This clonotype was seen a handful of times. This sequence joins TRBV29-1 and TRBJ1-1; 9 nucleotides agree with TRBD1. J was trimmed by 5 bases and V by 2 bases; bases with no gene match: 6. From germline, CDR1 is SQVTM and CDR2 ANQGSEA. The CDR3 has 14 residues. CDR3 nucleotide sequence: TGCAGCGTTGAATTTTACAGGGGGCTGACTGAAGCTTTCTTT. It specifies CSVEFYRGLTEAFF.

This clonotype was recorded many times. The V call is TRBV18, the J call TRBJ2-5; 9 nucleotides match TRBD1. Germline loops: CDR1 KGHSH, CDR2 LQKENI. V gave up 3 bases and J gave up 5 bases; unmatched junction bases: 4. This CDR3 spans 14 amino acids. Here the CDR3 reads CASSPTQGAETQYF. Here the CDR3 DNA reads TGTGCCAGCTCACCTACACAGGGGGCGGAGACCCAGTACTTC.

This clonotype was seen ten or more times. The chain employs TRBV29-1 and TRBJ2-7, with TRBD1 as a possible D gene (6 bases). CDR1 is SQVTM, CDR2 ANQGSEA, per germline. The CDR3 has 14 amino acids. Trimming took off 6 bases at V and 2 bases at J, with 17 bases between the two ends. The chain's CDR3 is CSVATGKRAYEQYF. The CDR3 DNA sequence: TGCAGCGTCGCTACAGGGAAGAGGGCCTACGAGCAGTACTTC.

This clonotype is termed medium-sized. This chain joins TRBV7-9 and TRBJ2-3; D gene unclear. Germline-derived CDR1 and CDR2 are SEHNR and FQNEAQ (reference sequence). This CDR3 contains 13 residues. V gave up 5 bases and J gave up 4 bases, with 10 bases separating them. The DNA for the CDR3 is TGTGCCAGCAGCCCCTACCAAGCAGATACGCAGTATTTT. Amino acids: CASSPYQADTQYF. Full variable domain (remainder filled in from reference TRBV7-9 and TRBJ2-3): DTGVSQNPRHKITKRGQNVTFRCDPISEHNRLYWYRQTLGQGPEFLTYFQNEAQLEKSRLLSDRFSAERPKGSFSTLEIQRTEQGDSAMYLCASSPYQADTQYFGPGTRLTVL.

Many counts were recorded for this clonotype. This rearrangement joins TRBV20-1 to TRBJ1-2; D remains ambiguous. V was trimmed by 1 base and J by 0 bases, leaving 9 bases between them. Germline CDR1 is DFQATT and CDR2 is SNEGSKA (reference sequence). The CDR3 runs 14 residues. CDR3 in amino acids: CSARVGGSNYGYTF. For the CDR3, the DNA is TGCAGTGCTAGAGTGGGCGGATCTAACTATGGCTACACCTTC.

This clonotype was seen repeatedly, ten times or more. The chain is built from TRBV6-2 or TRBV6-3 and TRBJ2-7; TRBD1 or TRBD2 may be the D gene (5 bases each). This CDR3 contains 16 residues. V was clipped by 0 bases and J by 7 bases, with 19 bases between them. Germline V gene sequence: CDR1 MNHEY, CDR2 SVGEGT. CDR3 DNA sequence: TGTGCCAGCAGTTACTCGCGAGGGGCTTTATCTTGGGAGCAGTACTTC. Its protein is CASSYSRGALSWEQYF.

The V gene is TRBV7-9, the J gene TRBJ2-3, with 8 positions matching TRBD2. V gave up 5 bases and J gave up 3 bases; unmatched junction bases: 10. This CDR3 has 16 residues. Germline lookup yields CDR1 SEHNR and CDR2 FQNEAQ (reference sequence). Here the CDR3 reads CASSILAGLGTDTQYF. The CDR3 DNA reads TGTGCCAGCAGCATTCTAGCGGGCTTAGGGACAGATACGCAGTATTTT.